The 9 T cell receptor beta chains below all came from one sample that was sequenced in a study of cytomegalovirus exposure and HLA in healthy donors (dated by TCRdb to the late 2010s). The library relied on the immunoSEQ multiplex PCR assay. For the multiplex PCR, a mixture combining 60 forward primers for TCR Vbeta segments and 13 reverse primers for TCR Jbeta segments was used. The clones in this table, taken by TCRdb from immuneACCESS, are in-frame only. Not every clone is retained; where verified, under half of the shortfall comes from an unresolved V gene, and the cause of the rest is unknown. The sample records roughly 97,000 clones, around 10% of which are singletons. The top ten constitute around 4.9% of the sample. Sequencing used PBMCs. The receptors originated from a man aged 45-60 years in good health and CMV-seropositive.

This chain connects TRBV5-4 to TRBJ2-1; 13 positions match TRBD2. Germline values: CDR1 SGHNT, CDR2 YYREEE (reference sequence). V was pared by 4 bases and J by 10 bases, with 8 bases of the junction left unmatched. CDR3 length: 15 residues. This CDR3 reads CASSPGTSGVREQFF. The CDR3 nucleotides read TGTGCCAGCAGCCCGGGGACTAGCGGGGTAAGGGAGCAGTTCTTC.

This clone was counted many times. The chain joins TRBV5-1 to TRBJ2-7, with TRBD2 matching over 7 bases. The CDR3 totals 14 residues. Per the germline V gene, CDR1 is SGHRS and CDR2 is YFSETQ. The trim removed 3 bases at V and 7 bases at J, leaving 10 bases unmatched. The CDR3 DNA is TGCGCCAGCAGCTCCTCGTGGGGCGGGGGAGAGCAGTACTTC. Amino acids: CASSSSWGGGEQYF.

This clone occurred a few times. The J gene is TRBJ2-7, the V gene TRBV6-1, with D possibly being TRBD1 (6 bases). V dropped 3 bases and J dropped 0 bases, with 12 bases sitting between them. CDR1 and CDR2 (germline): MNHNS, SASEGT. The CDR3 consists of 15 residues. The CDR3 loop reads CASSEWAGASYEQYF. CDR3 bases: TGTGCCAGCAGTGAGTGGGCAGGGGCCTCCTACGAGCAGTACTTC.

The V gene is TRBV30, the J gene TRBJ1-1; no definite D call. The CDR3 extends over 11 amino acids. The germline V gene encodes CDR1 GTSNPN and CDR2 SVGIG (reference sequence). Trimming removed 4 bases from V and 3 bases from J, with 6 bases in between. This chain's CDR3 is CAWTQYTEAFF. DNA for the CDR3: TGTGCCTGGACTCAGTACACTGAAGCTTTCTTT.

This clone showed up just once. CDR3 sequence: CASSGSVQGNEQFF. The CDR3 DNA reads as TGTGCCAGCAGCGGGTCCGTTCAGGGCAATGAGCAGTTCTTC. V gene TRBV9 combines with J gene TRBJ2-1, with D maybe TRBD1 (5 bases). Germline lookup yields CDR1 SGDLS and CDR2 YYNGEE. This CDR3 is built from 14 residues. Trimming stripped 3 bases from V and 6 bases from J, with 13 bases between.

This clone came up a few times. The V gene is TRBV5-6, the J gene TRBJ1-6, with 7 bases fitting TRBD1. V shed 4 bases and J 4 bases; nucleotides not matched to a gene: 2. CDR1 and CDR2 from the germline V gene are SGHDT and YYEEEE. CDR3 length: 14 amino acids. This CDR3 reads CASSPTGYNSPLHF. CDR3 sequence (DNA): TGTGCCAGCAGCCCGACAGGGTATAATTCACCCCTCCACTTT. Based on the CDR3 plus reference TRBV5-6 and TRBJ1-6, the full variable domain is DAGVTQSPTHLIKTRGQQVTLRCSPKSGHDTVSWYQQALGQGPQFIFQYYEEEERQRGNFPDRFSGHQFPNYSSELNVNALLLGDSALYLCASSPTGYNSPLHFGNGTRLTVT.

This clone was counted a few times. The rearrangement links TRBV5-6 to TRBJ1-1, with 7 bases matching TRBD1. The CDR3 is made up of 14 amino acids. Germline trimming cut 3 bases from V and 4 bases from J; bases unmatched to any gene: 6. The germline gives CDR1 SGHDT, CDR2 YYEEEE. The CDR3 bases are TGTGCCAGCAGCTCAATCGACAGGGCCACTGAAGCTTTCTTT. This codes for CASSSIDRATEAFF.

The CDR3 reads CASSSIVGLAGGPNIQYF. The CDR3 bases are TGTGCCAGCAGTTCAATAGTGGGACTAGCGGGAGGACCAAACATTCAGTACTTC. The gene calls are TRBV27 and TRBJ2-4, with 15 bases fitting TRBD2. This CDR3 is built from 18 residues. Looked up from germline, CDR1 is MNHEY and CDR2 is SMNVEV (reference sequence). Unmatched junction bases numbered 10, after V lost 4 bases and J lost 6 bases.

J is TRBJ2-5 and V is TRBV4-1, with a possible D match to TRBD1 (6 bases). The germline CDR1 and CDR2 sequences are MGHRA and YSYEKL. The V and J ends lost 3 bases and 0 bases respectively, with 8 bases between them. The CDR3 contains 14 residues. The CDR3 here is CASSQGDNQETQYF. Here the CDR3 DNA reads TGCGCCAGCAGCCAGGGGGACAACCAAGAGACCCAGTACTTC.